This TCR beta chain was documented in a study of CD8 T cells in Susac syndrome. Controls comprised healthy donors matched for age and sex. In contrast to the negatively isolated CD8+ and CD4+ T cells, TEMRA cells were FACS-enriched. The V gene's germline CDR1 is SQVTM and CDR2 ANQGSEA. CDR3 length equals 9 residues. V lost 6 bases to trimming and J lost 10 bases, with 9 bases between them. Reverse transcription used roughly 0.5 to 1 ug RNA and random hexamers. Amplification of TCR beta CDR3 across 54 Vbeta and 13 Jbeta was performed with immunoSEQ multiplex PCR. TCRdb called the immunoSEQ multiplex PCR reads again in MiXCR, with one record for every CDR3 protein. The sample contains 100,000 or so distinct CDR3 sequences, 92% of which appear only once.

This receptor was obtained from a human donor in good health. The genes are TRBV29-1 and TRBJ1-1; no firm D call. Sequencing was carried out using CD8+ T cells from PBMCs. The CDR3 sequence: CSVLGGAFF. The CDR3 DNA reads as TGCAGCGTCCTGGGCGGAGCTTTCTTT. The complete variable domain, with remaining parts taken from reference TRBV29-1 and TRBJ1-1, reads SAVISQKPSRDICQRGTSLTIQCQVDSQVTMMFWYRQQPGQSLTLIATANQGSEATYESGFVIDKFPISRPNLTFSTLTVSNMSPEDSSIYLCSVLGGAFFGQGTRLTVV.